Sequencing of this T cell receptor beta chain was carried out in a study of control samples from healthy donors and cancer patients (dated by TCRdb to 2019 to 2021). On this clone itself: Its antigen is not yet known. It has no much larger one-base neighbor in the sample; base qualities were not kept.

CDR1 DFQATT and CDR2 SNEGSKA are derived from the germline V gene (reference sequence). Including the terminal cysteine and phenylalanine, the CDR3 comprises 13 residues. This entry keeps only the CDR3 DNA: 39 bases, framed from base 1. V was cut back by 3 bases and J by 0 bases, leaving a gap of 9 bases between them. Library method: the immunoSEQ multiplex PCR assay. This immuneACCESS table, as held by TCRdb, lists in-frame sequences with V and J called but not all clones. Of the missing ones, under half trace to an unresolved V gene in checked studies; the others have no known cause. The table for this sample lists 70,000 to 100,000 clones; about 90% of them were counted only once. Under 2.5% of the sample lies in the top ten.

The chain is assembled from TRBV20-1 and TRBJ2-7; the D gene may be TRBD1 or TRBD2, since each aligns over 5 bases. The TCR originated in a woman aged 60-70 years with head and neck cancer. The sequencing sample was made of PBMCs. The CDR3 amino acid sequence is: CSASRGDSYEQYF. The nucleotides are TGCAGTGCTAGTAGAGGGGACTCCTACGAGCAGTACTTC.